The text below deals with one T cell receptor (beta chain). This specimen belongs to a study of T cell responses to AZD1222 COVID-19 vaccine. Study-level background: Second doses were pooled across both intervals (about 4 or about 12 weeks).

The J segment lost 1 base and the V segment lost 6 bases, leaving 9 bases of the junction unmatched. This CDR3 has 17 amino acids. CDR1 is MDHEN and CDR2 is SYDVKM in the germline V gene. Clones were sequenced by immunoSEQ multiplex PCR, and TCRdb holds only the in-frame ones, with some missing. Of 150,000 or so clones in the sample, roughly 90% were seen once. Sequenced here: peripheral blood, sampled on day 0 of AZD1222 vaccination. The gene calls are TRBV28 and TRBJ1-1; 12 bases align to TRBD1. The clonotype comes from an adult in good health. The CDR3 here is CASRLVPGQGANTEAFF. CDR3 coding DNA: TGTGCCAGCAGGCTCGTCCCGGGACAGGGGGCGAACACTGAAGCTTTCTTT.